These 5 T cell receptor beta chains were all obtained from the same sample, sequenced in a study of molecular identifiers for immune sequencing clone quantification. TCRdb used MiXCR to reprocess the PCR reads, holding one entry per CDR3 protein. The table shows approximately 320,000 distinct CDR3 sequences, with 24% occurring only once. Sequenced: naive CD8+ T cells from blood, with Jurkat cell RNA spiked in. Subset here: FACS-sorted CD8+CD4-CCR7+CD45RA+ naive T cells. The receptors were gathered from a human donor in good health. Some libraries in this study had Jurkat cell RNA spiked in.

This sequence joins TRBV6-5 and TRBJ2-5, with D maybe TRBD2 (5 bases). Germline-derived CDR1 and CDR2 are MNHEY and SVGAGI. V was clipped by 0 bases and J by 5 bases, with 13 bases between them. There are 15 residues in the CDR3. In DNA form, the CDR3 reads TGTGCCAGCAGTTACTCGAGAGGGATTCAGGAGACCCAGTACTTC. It yields the protein CASSYSRGIQETQYF.

This clonotype was recorded only once. The chain is built from TRBV21-1 and TRBJ2-1; the table's D call of TRBD1 was not tested on the DNA. TRBV21-1 is a pseudogene locus. There are 15 residues in the CDR3. CDR3 nucleotide sequence: TGTGCCAGCAGCAGGGCCGGGACAGGGGTAGGTGAGCAGTTCTTC. It encodes CASSRAGTGVGEQFF.

This clonotype was seen ten or more times. This sequence joins TRBV20-1 and TRBJ2-7; D perhaps matches TRBD1 (5 bases). V dropped 5 bases and J dropped 2 bases, with 16 bases sitting between them. Looked up from germline, CDR1 is DFQATT and CDR2 is SNEGSKA (reference sequence). This CDR3 has 14 amino acids. CDR3 amino acids: CSACPRAQPYEQYF. The DNA of the CDR3 is TGCAGTGCTTGTCCCAGGGCCCAACCCTACGAGCAGTACTTC.

This clonotype was seen a single time. Here the CDR3 DNA reads TGCGCCAGCGGCTCCCGGGGACAGACCTACGAGCAGTACTTC. It encodes CASGSRGQTYEQYF. The chain has TRBV5-1 and TRBJ2-7, with TRBD1 matching over 7 bases. The CDR3 runs to 14 residues. The trim removed 7 bases at V and 2 bases at J, leaving 9 bases unmatched. Looked up from germline, CDR1 is SGHRS and CDR2 is YFSETQ.

In the case of this clonotype: It may be a read error: a sequence one base away is much more abundant. The chain combines TRBV20-1 with TRBJ2-7; 9 bases align to TRBD2. Trimming took 3 bases from V and 8 from J; bases not matched to a gene: 23. Germline loops: CDR1 DFQATT, CDR2 SNEGSKA (reference sequence). This CDR3 comprises 18 residues. In DNA, the CDR3 is TGCAGTGCTAGTGGCACCCTAGACGCTAGCGGGGATACCCTTAAGCAGTACTTC. It encodes CSASGTLDASGDTLKQYF.